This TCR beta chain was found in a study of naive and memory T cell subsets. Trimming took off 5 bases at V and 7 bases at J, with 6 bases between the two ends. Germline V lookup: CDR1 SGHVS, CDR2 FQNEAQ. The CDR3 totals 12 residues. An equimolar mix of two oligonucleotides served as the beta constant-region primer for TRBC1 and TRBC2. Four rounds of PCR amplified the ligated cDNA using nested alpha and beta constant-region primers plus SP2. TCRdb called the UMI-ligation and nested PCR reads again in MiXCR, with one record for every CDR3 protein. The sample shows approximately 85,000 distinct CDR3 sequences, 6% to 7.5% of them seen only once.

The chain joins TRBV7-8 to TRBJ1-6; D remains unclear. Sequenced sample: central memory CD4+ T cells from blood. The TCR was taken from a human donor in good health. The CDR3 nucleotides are TGTGCCAGCAGCGGAGGGAATTCACCCCTCCACTTT. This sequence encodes CASSGGNSPLHF.